The T cell receptor beta chain under discussion was sequenced for a study of blood T cell repertoires in COVID-19. Background on the study: Researchers got acute and convalescent COVID-19 samples from the United States, Italy and Spain.

CDR3 length equals 17 residues. V dropped 2 bases and J dropped 4 bases, with 20 bases sitting between them. Per the germline V gene, CDR1 is SGHAT and CDR2 is FQNNGV. Original handling: Amplification of reference gene primers provided the estimated nucleated cell counts. Only in-frame clones appear in the TCRdb table, and some are missing; sequencing was by immunoSEQ multiplex PCR. V and J calls and clone size come straight from that table; D and trimming were deduced from the DNA. The sample includes around 310,000 clones, about 87% seen only once; the top ten take 5%. Each participant's cohort was designated according to participant-reported clinical history.

The TCR sequence derives from a man between 25 and 39 years old who had recovered from COVID-19. The rearrangement joins TRBV11-2 to TRBJ1-2; weak D call: TRBD1 (6 bases). Input material: PBMCs or T cells enriched from blood (not recorded which). The CDR3 DNA reads as TGTGCCAGCAGCTTAACCCCCGGGGGGGGCGCGGTCTATGGCTACACCTTC. Translating it yields CASSLTPGGGAVYGYTF.